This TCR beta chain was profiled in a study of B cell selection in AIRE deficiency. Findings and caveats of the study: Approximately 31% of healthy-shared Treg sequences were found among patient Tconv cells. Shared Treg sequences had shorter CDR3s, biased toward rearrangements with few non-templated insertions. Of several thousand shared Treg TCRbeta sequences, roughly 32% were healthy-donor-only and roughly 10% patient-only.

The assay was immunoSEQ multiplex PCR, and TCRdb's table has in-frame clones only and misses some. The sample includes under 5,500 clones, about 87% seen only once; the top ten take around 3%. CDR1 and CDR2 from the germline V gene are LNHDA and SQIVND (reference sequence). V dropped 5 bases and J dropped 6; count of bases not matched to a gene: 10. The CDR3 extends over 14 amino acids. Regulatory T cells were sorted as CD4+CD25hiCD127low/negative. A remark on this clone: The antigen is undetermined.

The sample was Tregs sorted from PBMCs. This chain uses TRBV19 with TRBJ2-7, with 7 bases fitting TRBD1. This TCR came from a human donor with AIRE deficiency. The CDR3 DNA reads TGTGCCAGTAGTGGCCGACAGGGAGTGGGCGAGCAGTACTTC. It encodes CASSGRQGVGEQYF.